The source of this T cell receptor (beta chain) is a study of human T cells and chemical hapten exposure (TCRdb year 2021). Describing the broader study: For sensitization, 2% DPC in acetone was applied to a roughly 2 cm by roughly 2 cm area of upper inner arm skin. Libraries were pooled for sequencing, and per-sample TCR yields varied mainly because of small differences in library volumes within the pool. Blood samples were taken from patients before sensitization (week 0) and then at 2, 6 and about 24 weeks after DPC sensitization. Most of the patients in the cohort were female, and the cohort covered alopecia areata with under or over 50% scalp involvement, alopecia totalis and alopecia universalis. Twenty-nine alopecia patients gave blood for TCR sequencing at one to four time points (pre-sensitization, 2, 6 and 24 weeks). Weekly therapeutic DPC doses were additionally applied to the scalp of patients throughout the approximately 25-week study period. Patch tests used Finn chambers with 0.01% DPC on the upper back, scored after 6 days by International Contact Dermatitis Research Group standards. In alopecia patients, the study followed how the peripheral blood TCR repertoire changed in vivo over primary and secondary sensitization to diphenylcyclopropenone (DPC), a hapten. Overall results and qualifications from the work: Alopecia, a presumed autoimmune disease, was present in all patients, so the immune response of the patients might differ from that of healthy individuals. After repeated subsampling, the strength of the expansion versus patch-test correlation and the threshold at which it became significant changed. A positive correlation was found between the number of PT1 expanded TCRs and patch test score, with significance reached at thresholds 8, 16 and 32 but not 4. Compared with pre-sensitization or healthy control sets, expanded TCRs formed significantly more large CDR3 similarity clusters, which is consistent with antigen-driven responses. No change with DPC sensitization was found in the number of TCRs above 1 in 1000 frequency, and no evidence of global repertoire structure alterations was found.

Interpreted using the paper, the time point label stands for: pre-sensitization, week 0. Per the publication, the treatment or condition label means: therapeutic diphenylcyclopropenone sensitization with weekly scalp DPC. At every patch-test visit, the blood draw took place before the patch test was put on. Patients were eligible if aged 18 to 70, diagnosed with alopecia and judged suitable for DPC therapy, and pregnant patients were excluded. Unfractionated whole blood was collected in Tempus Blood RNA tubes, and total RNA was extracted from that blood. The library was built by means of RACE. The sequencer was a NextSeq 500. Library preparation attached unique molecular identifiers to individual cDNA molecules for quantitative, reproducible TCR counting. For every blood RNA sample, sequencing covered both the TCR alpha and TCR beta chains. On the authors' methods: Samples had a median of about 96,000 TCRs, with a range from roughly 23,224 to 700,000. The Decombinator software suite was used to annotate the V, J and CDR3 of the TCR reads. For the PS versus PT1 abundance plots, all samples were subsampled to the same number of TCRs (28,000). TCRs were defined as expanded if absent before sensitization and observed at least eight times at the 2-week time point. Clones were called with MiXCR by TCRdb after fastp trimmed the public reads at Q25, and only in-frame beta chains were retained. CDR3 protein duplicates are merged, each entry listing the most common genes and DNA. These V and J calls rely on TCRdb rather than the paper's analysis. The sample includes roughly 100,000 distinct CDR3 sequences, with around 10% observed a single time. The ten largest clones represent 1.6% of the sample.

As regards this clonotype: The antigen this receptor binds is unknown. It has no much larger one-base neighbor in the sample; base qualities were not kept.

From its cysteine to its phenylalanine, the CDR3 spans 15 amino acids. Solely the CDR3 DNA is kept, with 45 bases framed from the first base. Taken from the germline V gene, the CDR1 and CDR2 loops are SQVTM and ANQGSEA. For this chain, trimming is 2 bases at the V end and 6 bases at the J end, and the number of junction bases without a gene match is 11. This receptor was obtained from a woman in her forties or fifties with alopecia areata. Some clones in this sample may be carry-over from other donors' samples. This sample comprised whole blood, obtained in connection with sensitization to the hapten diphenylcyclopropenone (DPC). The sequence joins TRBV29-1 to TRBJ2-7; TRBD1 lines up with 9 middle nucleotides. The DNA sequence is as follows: TGCAGCGTTGAAAGGCGTAACAGGGGGCTCGGCGAGCAGTACTTC. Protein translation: CSVERRNRGLGEQYF.